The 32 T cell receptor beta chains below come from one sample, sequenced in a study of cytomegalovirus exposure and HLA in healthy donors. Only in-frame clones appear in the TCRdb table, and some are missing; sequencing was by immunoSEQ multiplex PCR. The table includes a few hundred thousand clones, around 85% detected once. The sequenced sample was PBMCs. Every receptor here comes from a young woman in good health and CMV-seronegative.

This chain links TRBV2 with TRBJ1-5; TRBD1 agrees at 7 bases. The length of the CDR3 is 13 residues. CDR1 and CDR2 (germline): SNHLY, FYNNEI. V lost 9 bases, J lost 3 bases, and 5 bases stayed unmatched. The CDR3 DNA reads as TGTGCCAGTAGACAGGGCTACAATCAGCCCCAGCATTTT. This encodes CASRQGYNQPQHF.

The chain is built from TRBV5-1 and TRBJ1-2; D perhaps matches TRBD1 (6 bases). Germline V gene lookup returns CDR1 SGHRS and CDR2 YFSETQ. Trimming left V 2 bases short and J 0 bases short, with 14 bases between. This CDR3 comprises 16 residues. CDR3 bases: TGCGCCAGCAGCTTACTGATCAGGGGTTCTAACTATGGCTACACCTTC. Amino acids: CASSLLIRGSNYGYTF.

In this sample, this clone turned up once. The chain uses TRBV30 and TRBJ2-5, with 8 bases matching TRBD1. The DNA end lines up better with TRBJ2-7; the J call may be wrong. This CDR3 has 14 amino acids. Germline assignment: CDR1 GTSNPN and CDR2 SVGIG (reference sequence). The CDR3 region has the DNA TGTGCCTGGAGTGTAGGACAGGGCTCCTACGAGCAGTACTTC. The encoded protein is CAWSVGQGSYEQYF.

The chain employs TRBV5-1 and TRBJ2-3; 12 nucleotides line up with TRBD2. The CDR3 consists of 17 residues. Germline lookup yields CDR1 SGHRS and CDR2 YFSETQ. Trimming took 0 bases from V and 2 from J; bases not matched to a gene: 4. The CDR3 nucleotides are TGCGCCAGCAGCTTGGTGACTAGCGGGGGCCTCACAGATACGCAGTATTTT. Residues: CASSLVTSGGLTDTQYF.

CDR3 nucleotide sequence: TGCGCCAGCAGCCGAACGACAGGGTTCGCGACTGAAGCTTTCTTT. Its translation: CASSRTTGFATEAFF. This chain connects TRBV5-1 to TRBJ1-1; 7 bases are shared with TRBD1. V lost 4 bases, J lost 5 bases, and 11 bases stayed unmatched. Germline V gene lookup returns CDR1 SGHRS and CDR2 YFSETQ. The CDR3 has 15 amino acids.

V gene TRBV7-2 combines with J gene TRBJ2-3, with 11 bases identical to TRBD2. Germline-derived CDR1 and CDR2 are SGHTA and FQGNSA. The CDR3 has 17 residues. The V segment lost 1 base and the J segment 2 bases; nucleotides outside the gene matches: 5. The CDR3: CASSLDTSGGLTDTQYF. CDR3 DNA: TGTGCCAGCAGCTTAGATACTAGCGGGGGCCTCACAGATACGCAGTATTTT. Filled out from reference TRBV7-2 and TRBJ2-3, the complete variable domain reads GAGVSQSPSNKVTEKGKDVELRCDPISGHTALYWYRQSLGQGLEFLIYFQGNSAPDKSGLPSDRFSAERTGGSVSTLTIQRTQQEDSAVYLCASSLDTSGGLTDTQYFGPGTRLTVL.

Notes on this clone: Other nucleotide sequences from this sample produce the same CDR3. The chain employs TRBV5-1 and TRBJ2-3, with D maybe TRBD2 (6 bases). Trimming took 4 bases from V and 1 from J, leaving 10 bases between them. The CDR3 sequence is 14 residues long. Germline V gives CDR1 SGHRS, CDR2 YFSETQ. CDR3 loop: CASSLATGTDTQYF. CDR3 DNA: TGCGCCAGCAGCCTAGCGACTGGCACAGATACGCAGTATTTT.

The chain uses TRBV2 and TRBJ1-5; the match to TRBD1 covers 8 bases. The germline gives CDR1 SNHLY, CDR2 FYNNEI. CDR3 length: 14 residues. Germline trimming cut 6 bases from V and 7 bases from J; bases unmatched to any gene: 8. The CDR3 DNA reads TGTGCCAGCAGCCTTGACAGGGGCGGCCAGCCCCAGCATTTT. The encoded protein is CASSLDRGGQPQHF.

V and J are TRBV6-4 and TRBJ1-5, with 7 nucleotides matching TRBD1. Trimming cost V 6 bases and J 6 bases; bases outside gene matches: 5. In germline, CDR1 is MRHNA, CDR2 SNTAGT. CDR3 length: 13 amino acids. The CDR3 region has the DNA TGTGCCAGCAGCGCGGCAGGGGGTCAGCCCCAGCATTTT. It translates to CASSAAGGQPQHF.

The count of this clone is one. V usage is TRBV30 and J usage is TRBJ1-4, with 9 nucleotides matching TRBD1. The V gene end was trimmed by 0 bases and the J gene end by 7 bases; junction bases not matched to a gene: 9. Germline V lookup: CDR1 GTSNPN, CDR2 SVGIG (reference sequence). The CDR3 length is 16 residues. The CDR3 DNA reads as TGTGCCTGGAGTGTACTGGAACAGGGGGCTTCTGAAAAACTGTTTTTT. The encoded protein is CAWSVLEQGASEKLFF.

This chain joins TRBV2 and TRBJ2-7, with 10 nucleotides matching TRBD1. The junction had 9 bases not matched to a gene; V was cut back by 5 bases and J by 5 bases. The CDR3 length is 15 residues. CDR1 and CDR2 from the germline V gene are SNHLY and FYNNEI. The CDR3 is CASSPAGQGGNEQYF. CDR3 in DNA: TGTGCCAGCAGTCCCGCCGGACAGGGGGGCAACGAGCAGTACTTC.

In DNA form, the CDR3 reads TGTGCCAGCAGTAAGCAATCAGGACAGGGGTTCTATGGCTACACCTTC. This gives the protein CASSKQSGQGFYGYTF. This sequence joins TRBV27 and TRBJ1-2, with 9 bases fitting TRBD1. The CDR3 sequence is 16 residues long. With V trimmed by 5 bases and J by 4 bases, 11 bases remained unmatched. Germline V gene lookup returns CDR1 MNHEY and CDR2 SMNVEV (reference sequence).

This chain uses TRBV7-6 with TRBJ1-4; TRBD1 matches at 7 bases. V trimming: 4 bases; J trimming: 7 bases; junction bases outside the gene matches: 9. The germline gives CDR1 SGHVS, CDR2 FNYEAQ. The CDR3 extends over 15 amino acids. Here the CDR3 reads CASSSSGGEGEKLFF. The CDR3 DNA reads TGTGCCAGCAGCTCCTCAGGGGGAGAGGGTGAAAAACTGTTTTTT. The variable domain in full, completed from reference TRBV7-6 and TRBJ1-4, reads GAGVSQSPRYKVTKRGQDVALRCDPISGHVSLYWYRQALGQGPEFLTYFNYEAQQDKSGLPNDRFSAERPEGSISTLTIQRTEQRDSAMYRCASSSSGGEGEKLFFGSGTQLSVL.

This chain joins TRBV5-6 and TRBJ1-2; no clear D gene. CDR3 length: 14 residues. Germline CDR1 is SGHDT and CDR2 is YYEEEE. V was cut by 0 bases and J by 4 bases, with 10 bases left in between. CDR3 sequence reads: CASSLDPRSYGYTF. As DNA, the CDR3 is TGTGCCAGCAGCTTGGATCCCCGGAGCTATGGCTACACCTTC.

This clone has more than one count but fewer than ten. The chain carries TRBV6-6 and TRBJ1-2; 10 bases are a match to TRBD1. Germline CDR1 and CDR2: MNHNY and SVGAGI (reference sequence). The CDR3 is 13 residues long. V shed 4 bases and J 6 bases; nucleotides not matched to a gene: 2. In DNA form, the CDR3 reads TGTGCCAGCAGTTCGACAGGGGGCGATGGCTACACCTTC. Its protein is CASSSTGGDGYTF.

CDR3 sequence reads: CASSQRGQGNTEAFF. The CDR3 DNA reads as TGTGCCAGCAGCCAAAGAGGACAGGGTAACACTGAAGCTTTCTTT. The V and J genes are TRBV4-2 and TRBJ1-1; 8 bases line up with TRBD1. V lost 2 bases to trimming and J lost 2 bases; unmatched junction nucleotides: 4. Germline assignment: CDR1 LGHNA and CDR2 YNFKEQ. The CDR3 covers 15 residues.

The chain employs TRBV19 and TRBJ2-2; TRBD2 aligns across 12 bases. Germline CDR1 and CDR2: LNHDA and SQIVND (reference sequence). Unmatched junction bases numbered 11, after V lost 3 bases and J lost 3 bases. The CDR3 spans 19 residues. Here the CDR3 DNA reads TGTGCCAGTAGTATTTATGCTAGCGGGAGGGCCGGGGACACCGGGGAGCTGTTTTTT. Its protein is CASSIYASGRAGDTGELFF. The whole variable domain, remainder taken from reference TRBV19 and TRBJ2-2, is DGGITQSPKYLFRKEGQNVTLSCEQNLNHDAMYWYRQDPGQGLRLIYYSQIVNDFQKGDIAEGYSVSREKKESFPLTVTSAQKNPTAFYLCASSIYASGRAGDTGELFFGEGSRLTVL.

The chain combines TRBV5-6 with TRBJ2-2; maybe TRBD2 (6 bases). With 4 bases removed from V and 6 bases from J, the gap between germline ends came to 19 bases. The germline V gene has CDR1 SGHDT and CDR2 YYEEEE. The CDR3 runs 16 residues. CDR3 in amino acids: CASSPGGAVYPGELFF. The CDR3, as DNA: TGTGCCAGCAGCCCCGGGGGAGCGGTCTATCCCGGGGAGCTGTTTTTT.

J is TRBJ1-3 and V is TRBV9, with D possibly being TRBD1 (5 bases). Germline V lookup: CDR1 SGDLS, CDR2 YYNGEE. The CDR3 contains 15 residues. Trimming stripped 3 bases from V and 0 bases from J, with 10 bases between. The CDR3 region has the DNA TGTGCCAGCAGCGCAGGGATACTCTCTGGAAACACCATATATTTT. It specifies CASSAGILSGNTIYF.

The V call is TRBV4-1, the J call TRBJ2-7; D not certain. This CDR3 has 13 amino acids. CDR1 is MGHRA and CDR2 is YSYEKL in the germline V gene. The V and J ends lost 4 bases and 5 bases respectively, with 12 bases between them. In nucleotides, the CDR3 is TGCGCCAGCAGCCCTAAGAGTAGTAACGAGCAGTACTTC. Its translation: CASSPKSSNEQYF.

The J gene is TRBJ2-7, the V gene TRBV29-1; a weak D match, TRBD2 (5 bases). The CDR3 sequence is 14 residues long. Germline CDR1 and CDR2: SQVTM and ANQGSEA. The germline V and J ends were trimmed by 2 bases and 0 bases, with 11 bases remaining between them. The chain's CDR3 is CSVELGGSSYEQYF. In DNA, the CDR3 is TGCAGCGTTGAACTGGGTGGGAGCTCCTACGAGCAGTACTTC.

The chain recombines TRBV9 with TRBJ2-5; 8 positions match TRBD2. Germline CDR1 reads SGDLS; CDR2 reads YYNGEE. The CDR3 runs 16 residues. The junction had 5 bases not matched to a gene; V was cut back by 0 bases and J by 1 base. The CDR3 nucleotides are TGTGCCAGCAGCGTAGACGGCGGGGGGTTCCAAGAGACCCAGTACTTC. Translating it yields CASSVDGGGFQETQYF.

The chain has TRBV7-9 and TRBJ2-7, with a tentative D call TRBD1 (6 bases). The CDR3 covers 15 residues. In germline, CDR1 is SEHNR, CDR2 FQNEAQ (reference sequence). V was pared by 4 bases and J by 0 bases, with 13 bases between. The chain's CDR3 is CASSSDRRSSYEQYF. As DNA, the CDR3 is TGTGCCAGCAGCTCCGACAGGCGTAGCTCCTACGAGCAGTACTTC.

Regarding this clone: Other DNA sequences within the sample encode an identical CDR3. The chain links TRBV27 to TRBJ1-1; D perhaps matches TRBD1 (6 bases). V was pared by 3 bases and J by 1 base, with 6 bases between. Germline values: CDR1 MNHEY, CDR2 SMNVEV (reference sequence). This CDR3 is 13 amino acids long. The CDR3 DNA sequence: TGTGCCAGCAGTTTGGGGGCGAACACTGAAGCTTTCTTT. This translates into CASSLGANTEAFF.

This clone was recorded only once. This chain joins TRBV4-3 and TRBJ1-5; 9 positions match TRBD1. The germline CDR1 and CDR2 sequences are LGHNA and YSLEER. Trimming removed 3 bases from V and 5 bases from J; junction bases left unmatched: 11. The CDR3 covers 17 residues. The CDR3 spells CASSQGGATGGDQPQHF. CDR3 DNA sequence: TGCGCCAGCAGCCAGGGGGGAGCAACAGGGGGCGATCAGCCCCAGCATTTT.

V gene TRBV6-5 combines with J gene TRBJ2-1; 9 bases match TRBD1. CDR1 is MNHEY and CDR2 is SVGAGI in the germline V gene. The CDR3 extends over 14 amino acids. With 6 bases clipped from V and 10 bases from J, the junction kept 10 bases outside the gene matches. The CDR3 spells CASSRDREGREQFF. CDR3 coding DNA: TGTGCCAGCAGCCGGGACAGGGAGGGGAGGGAGCAGTTCTTC.

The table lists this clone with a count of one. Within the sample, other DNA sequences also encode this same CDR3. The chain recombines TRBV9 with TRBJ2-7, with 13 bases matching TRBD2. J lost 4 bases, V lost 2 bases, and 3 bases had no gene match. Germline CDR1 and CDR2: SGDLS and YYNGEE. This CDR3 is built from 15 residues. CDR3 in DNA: TGTGCCAGCAGCGTCACTAGCGGGAGGGTATACGAGCAGTACTTC. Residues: CASSVTSGRVYEQYF.

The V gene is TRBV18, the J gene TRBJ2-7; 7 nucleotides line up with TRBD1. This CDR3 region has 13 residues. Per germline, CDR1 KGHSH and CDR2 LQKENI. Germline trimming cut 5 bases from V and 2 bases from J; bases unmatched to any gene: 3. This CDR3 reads CASSADRTYEQYF. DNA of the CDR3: TGTGCCAGCTCAGCGGACAGGACCTACGAGCAGTACTTC. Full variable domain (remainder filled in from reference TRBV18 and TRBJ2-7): NAGVMQNPRHLVRRRGQEARLRCSPMKGHSHVYWYRQLPEEGLKFMVYLQKENIIDESGMPKERFSAEFPKEGPSILRIQQVVRGDSAAYFCASSADRTYEQYFGPGTRLTVT.

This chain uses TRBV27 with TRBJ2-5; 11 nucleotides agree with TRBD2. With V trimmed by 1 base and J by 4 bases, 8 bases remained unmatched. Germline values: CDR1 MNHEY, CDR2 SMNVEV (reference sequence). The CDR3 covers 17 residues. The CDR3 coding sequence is TGTGCCAGCAGTTTATTAGTAGCGGGGGGGCCTGGAGAGACCCAGTACTTC. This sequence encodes CASSLLVAGGPGETQYF.

CDR3 region: CASSLEAGWQETQYF. CDR3 sequence (DNA): TGTGCCAGCAGCTTGGAGGCAGGATGGCAAGAGACCCAGTACTTC. The chain combines TRBV5-4 with TRBJ2-5, with D unresolved. CDR1 and CDR2 from the germline V gene are SGHNT and YYREEE (reference sequence). The V and J ends lost 0 bases and 2 bases respectively, with 11 bases between them. This CDR3 comprises 15 residues.

CDR3 DNA: TGTGCCAGCAGCTTCCCGGGAGGGCCAGCCGAGGCACCCCTCCACTTT. This encodes CASSFPGGPAEAPLHF. The chain recombines TRBV7-9 with TRBJ1-6, with D hard to call. CDR1 is SEHNR, CDR2 FQNEAQ, per germline (reference sequence). Trimming shortened V by 3 bases and J by 11 bases, and 20 bases separated the two germline ends. The CDR3 spans 16 residues.

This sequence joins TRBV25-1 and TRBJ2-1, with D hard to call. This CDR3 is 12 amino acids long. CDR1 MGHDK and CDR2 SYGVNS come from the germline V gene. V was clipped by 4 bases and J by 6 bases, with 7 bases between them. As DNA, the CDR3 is TGTGCCAGCAGTGCGGTCTTCAATGAGCAGTTCTTC. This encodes CASSAVFNEQFF.